This TCR beta chain is drawn from a study of cytomegalovirus exposure and HLA in healthy donors (dated 2017 in TCRdb). Some background on the complete study: According to an earlier analysis of a few hundred of the donors, about 179 million T cells yielded 117 million unique TCR beta sequences and approximately 280 Gb of sequence data. An early release covering over 500 HLA-typed donors comprised approximately 290 gigabases of sequencing data and 85 million to 100 million unique TCR sequences. Of the roughly 390 genotyped donors, 65% to 90% fell in the genetic ancestry cluster associated with self-reported Caucasian donors. The study was designed to test whether signatures of past pathogen exposure could be identified by cataloging public T cell receptors. The study profiled the T cell repertoires of 500 to 800 subjects by immunosequencing and related them to cytomegalovirus serostatus. Along with the approximately 700-subject first cohort, a separate validation cohort of over a hundred different subjects was used. To predict cytomegalovirus infection status, the study brought together high-throughput TCR immunosequencing, statistical association of individual TCRs with disease status, and machine learning. A later analysis re-analyzed previously published TCR beta repertoires from 500 to 700 donors and added high-resolution HLA genotyping to study TCR occurrence patterns. Rather than drawing on any new phenotypic data, the later analysis identified candidate immune exposures from TCR beta sequences and the way those sequences occurred across donors. An earlier analysis of 587 of the donors used high-throughput TCR beta sequencing to judge whether each TCR beta V gene segment behaved as functional or pseudogenic. Donor age, sex, ethnicity and CMV serostatus were collected together with the repertoire data. In a later genetic analysis, genome-wide SNP genotypes for about 65% of the 666 donors were used, and that subset was treated as a discovery cohort. All discovery cohort repertoires had been generated on a single sequencing platform. Both class I and class II loci were covered by HLA typing, at four-digit resolution. Typing coverage varied by locus: about 629-630 donors for A, B, C, DRB1 and DQB1; roughly 520 for DQA1; around 570 for DPA1; more than 450 for DPB1. Roughly five DR-DQ haplotypes were treated as single units for association and clustering because of strong linkage in the cohort. Among about 400 genotyped donors of the cohort, an average of about 240,000 unique TCR beta nucleotide sequences was sequenced per donor, of which about 18% were non-productive. On the study overall, not on this receptor specifically: In vitro tests confirmed that a few of the cytomegalovirus-associated TCR beta chains recognize cytomegalovirus antigens. A group of highly shared sequence variants was considered likely to be a technical artifact of the sequencing pipeline. CMV serostatus was the only immune exposure information available for the cohort. Across donors, most TCR sequences were observed very rarely, whereas some public TCRs were present in many individuals. When HLA alleles, especially DR and DQ, strongly co-occurred, TCR associations were difficult to assign to individual alleles. In an earlier analysis of 587 of the donors, most TCR beta V segments were observed in productive rearrangements about 90% or about 30% of the time, broadly matching IMGT annotations. According to a later genetic analysis, donors in an Asian-associated ancestry cluster had fewer N-insertions in productive TCRs than the roughly 670-donor mean. In a later analysis, HLA-associated TCR beta chains were found to be more clonally expanded and to have lower generation probabilities than equally common non-associated chains. The study listed over 150 TCR beta chains as associated with cytomegalovirus. A later analysis associated about 16,000 TCR beta sequences with specific HLA alleles at a false discovery rate of 0.05. The presence/absence analyses assumed that sequencing depth was roughly uniform across donors, and that assumption may not be true. A later analysis found that most CMV-associated TCR beta chains appeared HLA-restricted, with HLA associations seemingly driven largely by CMV exposure. The cohort was sequenced for TCR beta chains only, and without alpha or paired-chain data the features that could be detected were limited. Because some donors lacked HLA typing at each locus, the association tests relied only on the typed subset. Some IMGT-functional V segments, including TRBV6-2 and TRBV6-3, could not be distinguished by the 87-base-pair reads and were therefore excluded. The classifier was reported to diagnose cytomegalovirus status with high specificity and sensitivity in both the original and validation cohorts. A later genetic analysis associated a missense DCLRE1C variant with V-gene and J-gene trimming of TCR beta chains, and an independent cohort replicated the association. A further reported finding was that TCR beta sequences accurately predicted the HLA-A and HLA-B alleles for most subjects in the first cohort. It was suggested by the authors that the approach could potentially be generalized to other disease states and immunological phenotypes. Because counts were too low, around 18 rarely observed V segments, including chromosome 9 orphons, were left out of the earlier analysis of a few hundred of the donors. Linkage disequilibrium might explain the correlated functional status among segregating V segments, but an unknown experimental factor could not be excluded. Several of the top co-occurrence clusters appeared to be linked to parvovirus B19, influenza, CMV and Epstein-Barr virus, according to a later analysis. In a later analysis, TCR association rates were found to vary across HLA loci, with the most associated TCRs seen for DRB1 alleles and the fewest for HLA-C alleles.

Trimming leaves V shorter by 0 bases and J shorter by 6 bases, with the junction holding 1 base beyond the gene matches. The germline V gene provides CDR1 LGHNA and CDR2 YSLEER. From the cysteine through the phenylalanine, the CDR3 covers 14 amino acids. Of the read, only the CDR3 DNA is kept; its 42 bases are in frame from base 1. Note on this clone: There is no known antigen for this receptor. The sample holds no much larger clone one base away, and base qualities are not on file.

Library method: the immunoSEQ multiplex PCR assay. The multiplex PCR relied on a mix of 60 forward primers for TCR Vbeta segments and 13 reverse primers for TCR Jbeta segments. A multiplex PCR assay on genomic DNA amplified the CDR3 region of rearranged TCR beta genes. On the Illumina HiSeq System, the amplified TCR beta libraries were sequenced as 87-base-pair reads. Turning to the authors' computational methods: A later analysis counted about 80 million unique TCR beta chains across the 690 or so repertoires, and some 11 million of these chains were shared by at least two donors. A nearest-neighbor algorithm error-corrected the raw reads and collapsed the reads into unique sequences, merging closely related sequences to remove PCR and sequencing errors. V, D and J gene segments were assigned by aligning CDR3 sequences to IMGT reference sequences. For a sequence to be retained, a match of at least six nucleotides to both a V gene segment and a J gene segment was required. Rearrangements were called productive when the CDR3 lacked stop codons and stayed in frame with V and J; all others were non-productive. CDR3 was defined by IMGT convention, running from the second conserved V-encoded cysteine to the conserved J-encoded phenylalanine. Sequences without an unambiguous match to a single V gene segment were excluded from the earlier analysis of 450 to 650 of the donors. An earlier analysis of about 590 of the donors classified V segments as functional when productive rearrangements were above 56.7% and as segregating when the standard deviation between donors was above 5%. A statistical classification framework was built to diagnose cytomegalovirus status from the catalog of TCR beta chain sequences. A later analysis assigned V and J genes by comparing TCR nucleotide sequences with IMGT/GENE-DB human TR gene sequences. In a later analysis, CDR3 sequences and most-parsimonious VDJ recombination scenarios were assigned using the TCRdist pipeline. In a later analysis, each TCR beta chain was defined by its CDR3 amino acid sequence together with its V-gene family, and reads lacking a unique V-gene family were excluded. As a way to deal with suspected cross-contamination and a sequencing artifact, a later analysis dropped 592 nucleotide sequences that were highly shared and had low generation probability. In a later analysis, a clonal expansion index for each public chain was calculated from normalized within-repertoire ranks of inferred template counts. In a later analysis, generation probabilities were computed with a VDJ recombination model fitted to out-of-frame rearrangements, and the resulting probabilities were checked against IGoR. Hypergeometric tests were used in a later analysis to score TCR-TCR, TCR-HLA and TCR-CMV co-occurrence, with a repertoire-size bias correction applied to the TCR pairs. In a later analysis, false discovery rates were estimated by permuting HLA or CMV assignments 20 times. In a later analysis, co-occurring TCRs were grouped using DBSCAN, with TCRdist sequence similarity added in when clustering inside HLA-allele-positive subsets. Repertoires with fewer than 30,000 or more than 120,000 public chains, plus five repertoires with anomalous nucleotide sharing, were excluded from co-occurrence clustering. Not all clones reach the TCRdb copy of this immuneACCESS table, which keeps in-frame sequences only. Checked studies attribute under half of the gap to unresolved V genes and leave the rest unexplained. The DNA gave D and trimming, while V, J and clone size come from that table. In all, the sample holds 90,000 or so clones, and over 55% of those were seen once. The ten top clones hold 16% of the sample.

The cohort comprised fewer than 750 healthy bone marrow donors. At the time of sampling, all cohort members were nominally healthy, though unrecorded immune exposures were likely present. The donor tested CMV seropositive, placing the donor among the 290 or so seropositive members of the cohort. Each donor provided a peripheral blood sample, and peripheral blood mononuclear cells were used for TCR beta sequencing. Genomic DNA was extracted from the blood cell samples with the Qiagen DNeasy Blood Extraction Kit. The receptor's source is a young woman in good health and CMV-seropositive. Recombination joined TRBV4-3 with TRBJ1-4, with TRBD1 identical over 7 junction bases. Sequencing used PBMCs. The CDR3 reads as follows: CASSQDRGDEKLFF. The nucleotides read TGCGCCAGCAGCCAAGACAGGGGGGATGAAAAACTGTTTTTT.